This TCR beta chain emerged from a study of blood T cell repertoires in COVID-19. Study as a whole: Collection of acute and convalescent COVID-19 samples took place in the United States, Italy and Spain. In each case, the material was cDNA or gDNA derived from T cells, B-cell-depleted T cells, or PBMCs.

Trimming took 6 bases from V and 0 from J; bases not matched to a gene: 9. Germline lookup yields CDR1 MDHEN and CDR2 SYDVKM. This CDR3 is built from 16 residues. Source study methods: Reference gene primer amplification gave nucleated cell count estimates. Here immunoSEQ multiplex PCR was the method, and the copy in TCRdb shows in-frame clones only, minus some. Clone size and V and J calls were adopted from that table, with D and trimming inferred from the DNA. The profile shows approximately 340,000 clones, roughly 90% of them singletons. The Seattle patients, enrolled during active infection, were followed longitudinally.

Sequenced material: peripheral blood. The J gene is TRBJ2-7, the V gene TRBV28; 9 nucleotides line up with TRBD2. This sequence was found in a young man with COVID-19, enrolled during active disease. CDR3 nucleotide sequence: TGTGCCAGCAGCCCCTTCGCGGGAGGGCCCTCCTACGAGCAGTACTTC. It yields the protein CASSPFAGGPSYEQYF.